This TCR beta chain stems from a study of siplizumab effects on memory and regulatory T cells. Study-wide points: Suppression by proliferating Tregs derived from siplizumab cultures was not verified. Unstimulated naive T cells seemed to show more diversity than memory cells did, and they also seemed to be among the major contributors to the alloresponse.

With regard to this clone: The antigen is undetermined.

The protocol was immunoSEQ multiplex PCR, while the TCRdb copy is restricted to in-frame clones and leaves out a portion. Of 90,000 to 130,000 clones listed, 80% to 95% are singletons. The TCR comes from a human donor in good health. The sequencing sample was made of CD4+ T cells sorted from blood.

In nucleotides, the CDR3 is TGTGCCAGCAGTAAATCCGACAGGGGAGGGACCGGGGAGCTGTTTTTT. Translated, it gives CASSKSDRGGTGELFF. The chain combines TRBV2 with TRBJ2-2; D is possibly TRBD1 (8 bases). The CDR3 runs 16 residues. Germline CDR1 reads SNHLY; CDR2 reads FYNNEI. V lost 5 bases to trimming and J lost 5 bases, with 18 bases between them.